A selection of T cell receptor beta chains follows, all from one sample in a study of shared clonotypes between healthy human individuals. Generated by immunoSEQ multiplex PCR, the TCRdb table keeps only in-frame clones and is missing some. The sample holds about 1 million clones; approximately 80% are singletons and the top ten take under 0.65%. Source material: memory CD4+ T cells from PBMCs. These receptors were taken from a young man in good health. Some clones in this sample may be carry-over from other donors' samples. Each CDR3 is given with its conserved first and last residue.

>TRBV5-1|TRBJ1-2
CASSFGDRTGGYTF
>TRBV2|TRBJ2-3
CASRNRDGRADTQYF
>TRBV2|TRBJ1-1
CASLREGTEAFF
>TRBV28|TRBJ1-5
CASNLGRSNQPQHF
>TRBV19|TRBJ2-2
CASSDPGLVYTGELFF
>TRBV10-3|TRBJ1-1
CAIRRQGKSDTEAFF
>TRBV20-1|TRBJ2-1
CSASQRDEQFF
>TRBV21-1|TRBJ1-5
CASSLRTPTQPQHF
>TRBV6-5|TRBJ1-2
CASRSTGKDGYTF
>TRBV4-1|TRBJ1-2
CASSQGAGNGYTF
>TRBV28|TRBJ2-5
CASSLWDGQETQYF
>TRBV4-1|TRBJ2-5
CASSQDDGRGWETQYF
>TRBV5-6|TRBJ2-7
CASSLGGYEQYF
>TRBV29-1|TRBJ1-3
CSVEVGGNTIYF
>TRBV28|TRBJ2-2
CASSLGGDPGELFF
>TRBV4-1|TRBJ1-1
CASSQGDSYPEAFF
>TRBV5-1|TRBJ2-5
CASSLAPGLRGTQYF
>TRBV6-4|TRBJ2-3
CASSYLAGVADTQYF
>TRBV30|TRBJ1-1
CAWSGVGGFTEAFF
>TRBV4-2|TRBJ2-7
CASSQFLREREQYF
>TRBV27|TRBJ2-7
CASSLSVNKTPYEQYF
>TRBV5-6|TRBJ1-6
CASTLGAYNSPLHF
>TRBV27|TRBJ2-6
CASRVSGANVLTF
>TRBV19|TRBJ1-2
CASKGAGEANYGYTF
>TRBV5-6|TRBJ1-2
CASSDRVYGYTF
>TRBV28|TRBJ1-1
CASSYPLNTEAFF
>TRBV27|TRBJ1-2
CASSFSRDYGYTF
>TRBV11-2|TRBJ2-7
CASSLLGAGGYEQYF
>TRBV11-2|TRBJ1-1
CASRPPRLTNTEAFF
>TRBV29-1|TRBJ2-2
CSAAGRQELFF
>TRBV18|TRBJ2-7
CASSPPVAGDSYEQYF
>TRBV29-1|TRBJ2-7
CSVVGQRMYEQYF
>TRBV5-1|TRBJ2-7
CASSLAGIIYEQYF
>TRBV5-4|TRBJ2-1
CASSLGETAYNEQFF
>TRBV5-1|TRBJ1-5
CASSFQGGNQPQHF
>TRBV27|TRBJ2-7
CASSLRRESSYEQYF
>TRBV28|TRBJ1-3
CASRPGQGRSGNTIYF
>TRBV27|TRBJ2-7
CASSLSAVSYEQYF
>TRBV29-1|TRBJ2-3
CSVGWGGMTDTQYF
>TRBV6-6|TRBJ1-3
CASRQLAVSGNTIYF
>TRBV7-3|TRBJ2-1
CASSLVGGYNEQFF